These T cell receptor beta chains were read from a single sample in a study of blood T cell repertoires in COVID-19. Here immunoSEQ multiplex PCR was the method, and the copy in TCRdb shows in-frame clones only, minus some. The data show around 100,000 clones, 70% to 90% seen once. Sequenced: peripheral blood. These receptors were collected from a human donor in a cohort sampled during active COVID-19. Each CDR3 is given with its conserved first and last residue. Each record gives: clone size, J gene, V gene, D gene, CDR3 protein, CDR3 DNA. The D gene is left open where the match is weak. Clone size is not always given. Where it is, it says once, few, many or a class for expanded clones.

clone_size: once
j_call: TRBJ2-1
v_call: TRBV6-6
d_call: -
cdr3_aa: CASSYGVAVDEQFF
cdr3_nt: TGTGCCAGCAGTTACGGGGTAGCGGTGGATGAGCAGTTCTTC

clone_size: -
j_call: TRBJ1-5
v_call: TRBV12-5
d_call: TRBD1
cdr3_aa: CASGPARGQGNQPQHF
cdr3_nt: TGTGCTAGTGGTCCCGCCCGGGGACAGGGCAATCAGCCCCAGCATTTT

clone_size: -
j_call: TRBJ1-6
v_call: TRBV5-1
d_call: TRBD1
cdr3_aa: CASSIGQGNSPLHF
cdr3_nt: TGCGCCAGCAGCATAGGACAGGGGAATTCACCCCTCCACTTT

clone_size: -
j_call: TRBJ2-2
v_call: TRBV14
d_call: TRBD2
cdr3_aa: CASSQDGLAGAAGELFF
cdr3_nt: TGTGCCAGCAGCCAAGACGGACTAGCGGGAGCCGCCGGGGAGCTGTTTTTT

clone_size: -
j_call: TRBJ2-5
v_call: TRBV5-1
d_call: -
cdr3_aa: CASSHASGTGLQETQYF
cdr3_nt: TGCGCCAGCAGTCATGCTTCTGGAACAGGGTTGCAAGAGACCCAGTACTTC

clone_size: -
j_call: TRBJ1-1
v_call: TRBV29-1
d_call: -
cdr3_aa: CSVERGQNTEAFF
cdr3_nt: TGCAGCGTTGAAAGGGGACAGAACACTGAAGCTTTCTTT

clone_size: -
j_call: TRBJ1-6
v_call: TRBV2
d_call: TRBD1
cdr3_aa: CASSGQGGSPLHF
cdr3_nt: TGTGCCAGCAGTGGACAGGGCGGTTCACCCCTCCACTTT

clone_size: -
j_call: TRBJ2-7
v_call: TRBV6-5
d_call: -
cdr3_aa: CASTDGNTYEQYF
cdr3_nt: TGTGCCAGCACGGACGGGAACACCTACGAGCAGTACTTC

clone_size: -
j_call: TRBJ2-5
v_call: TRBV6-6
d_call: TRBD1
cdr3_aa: CASSSTGGETQYF
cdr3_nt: TGTGCCAGCAGTTCGACAGGGGGAGAGACCCAGTACTTC

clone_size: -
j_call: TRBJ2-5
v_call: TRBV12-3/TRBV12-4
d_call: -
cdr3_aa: CATQGPMGETQYF
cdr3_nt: TGTGCCACCCAGGGGCCGATGGGGGAGACCCAGTACTTC

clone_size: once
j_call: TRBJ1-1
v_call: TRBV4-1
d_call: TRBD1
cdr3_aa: CASSQQNRGNTEAFF
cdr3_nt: TGCGCCAGCAGCCAACAAAACAGGGGGAACACTGAAGCTTTCTTT

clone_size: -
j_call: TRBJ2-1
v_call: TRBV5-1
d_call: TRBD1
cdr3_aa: CASATGDTGNEQFF
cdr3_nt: TGCGCCAGCGCGACAGGGGACACTGGGAATGAGCAGTTCTTC

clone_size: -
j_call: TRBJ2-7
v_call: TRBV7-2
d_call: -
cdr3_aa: CASSQVTGFHEQYF
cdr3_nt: TGTGCCAGCAGTCAGGTCACAGGTTTCCACGAGCAGTACTTC

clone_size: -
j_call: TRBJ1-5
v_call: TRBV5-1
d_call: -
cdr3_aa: CASSPTGNQPQHF
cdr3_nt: TGCGCCAGCAGCCCCACGGGCAATCAGCCCCAGCATTTT

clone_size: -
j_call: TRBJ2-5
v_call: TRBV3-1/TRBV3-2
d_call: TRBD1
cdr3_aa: CASSQKFSGQGEETQYF
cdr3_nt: TGTGCCAGCAGCCAAAAGTTTAGTGGACAGGGAGAAGAGACCCAGTACTTC

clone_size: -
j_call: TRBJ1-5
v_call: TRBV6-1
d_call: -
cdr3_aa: CASSADRNPGNQPQHF
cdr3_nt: TGTGCCAGCAGTGCAGACAGAAATCCGGGCAATCAGCCCCAGCATTTT

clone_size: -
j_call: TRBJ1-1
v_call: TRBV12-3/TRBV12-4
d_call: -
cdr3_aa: CASSLRNTEAFF
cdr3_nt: TGTGCCAGCAGTTTGCGGAACACTGAAGCTTTCTTT

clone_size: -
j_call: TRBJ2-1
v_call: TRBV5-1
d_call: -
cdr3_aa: CASSLGGIGNEQFF
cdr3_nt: TGCGCCAGCAGCTTGGGAGGAATCGGGAATGAGCAGTTCTTC

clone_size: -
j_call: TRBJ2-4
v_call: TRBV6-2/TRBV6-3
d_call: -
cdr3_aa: CASSPGREGIQYF
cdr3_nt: TGTGCCAGCAGCCCCGGGAGAGAAGGCATTCAGTACTTC

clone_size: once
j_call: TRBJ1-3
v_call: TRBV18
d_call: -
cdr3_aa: CASSPGYSSGNTIYF
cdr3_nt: TGTGCCAGCTCACCAGGGTACAGCTCTGGAAACACCATATATTTT

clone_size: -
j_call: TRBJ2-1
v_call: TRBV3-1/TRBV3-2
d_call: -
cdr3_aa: CASSPPGQKAYNEQFF
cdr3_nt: TGTGCCAGCAGCCCACCGGGACAAAAAGCCTACAATGAGCAGTTCTTC

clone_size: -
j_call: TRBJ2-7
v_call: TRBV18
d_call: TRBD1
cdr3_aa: CASSPDRGEQYF
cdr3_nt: TGTGCCAGCTCACCAGACAGGGGGGAGCAGTACTTC